This T cell receptor (beta chain) comes out of a study of PD-1 blockade in classical Hodgkin lymphoma. Overall study findings and caveats: Reports indicated that newly diagnosed patients had lower baseline TCR diversity than healthy donors did.

CDR1 is WNHNN and CDR2 is SYGVQD in the germline V gene (reference sequence). This CDR3 has 12 amino acids. The V gene lost 4 bases and the J gene lost 1 base, with 4 bases spanning the gap. For this clone: Its matching antigen is unknown.

Data came from immunoSEQ multiplex PCR; TCRdb stores just in-frame clones and leaves some out. Among a few thousand clones listed, around three fifths were seen once. The patients all showed relapse after autologous stem cell transplantation, while their brentuximab vedotin exposure varied. This clonotype originated in a human donor with classical Hodgkin lymphoma. The chain has TRBV10-1 and TRBJ1-1; D is unresolved. The sequences come from peripheral blood mononuclear cells (PBMCs), collected at baseline. CDR3 bases: TGCGCCAGCAGTGGAACGAACACTGAAGCTTTCTTT. Amino acids: CASSGTNTEAFF.